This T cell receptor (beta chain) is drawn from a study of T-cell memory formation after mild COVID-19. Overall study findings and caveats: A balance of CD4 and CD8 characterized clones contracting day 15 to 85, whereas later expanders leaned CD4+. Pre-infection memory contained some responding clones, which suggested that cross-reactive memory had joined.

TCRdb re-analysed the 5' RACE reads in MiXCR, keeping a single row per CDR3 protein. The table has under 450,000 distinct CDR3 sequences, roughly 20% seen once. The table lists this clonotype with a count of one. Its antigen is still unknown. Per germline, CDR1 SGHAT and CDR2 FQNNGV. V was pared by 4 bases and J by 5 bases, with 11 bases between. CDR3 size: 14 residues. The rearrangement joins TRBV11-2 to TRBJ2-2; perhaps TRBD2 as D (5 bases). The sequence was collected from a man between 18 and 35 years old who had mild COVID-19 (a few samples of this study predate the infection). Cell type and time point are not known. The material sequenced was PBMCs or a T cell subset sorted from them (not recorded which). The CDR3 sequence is CASSSWTATGELFF. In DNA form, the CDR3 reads TGTGCCAGCAGCTCCTGGACTGCAACCGGGGAGCTGTTTTTT.